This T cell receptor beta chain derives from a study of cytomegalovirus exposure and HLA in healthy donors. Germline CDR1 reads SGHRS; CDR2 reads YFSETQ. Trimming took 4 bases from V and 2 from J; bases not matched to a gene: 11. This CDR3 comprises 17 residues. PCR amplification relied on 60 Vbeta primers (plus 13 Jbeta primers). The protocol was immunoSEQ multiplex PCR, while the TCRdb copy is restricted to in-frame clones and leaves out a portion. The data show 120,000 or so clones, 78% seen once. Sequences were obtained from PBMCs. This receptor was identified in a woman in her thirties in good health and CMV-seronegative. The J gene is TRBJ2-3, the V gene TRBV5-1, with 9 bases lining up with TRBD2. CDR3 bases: TGCGCCAGCAGCCCCTTGATTGGCGGGGGGGCCACAGATACGCAGTATTTT. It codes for CASSPLIGGGATDTQYF. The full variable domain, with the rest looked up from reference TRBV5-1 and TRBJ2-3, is KAGVTQTPRYLIKTRGQQVTLSCSPISGHRSVSWYQQTPGQGLQFLFEYFSETQRNKGNFPGRFSGRQFSNSRSEMNVSTLELGDSALYLCASSPLIGGGATDTQYFGPGTRLTVL.